This T cell receptor beta chain was identified in a study of HIV-infected patients and healthy controls. All unsorted peripheral T cells were captured because whole blood was used without fractionation. Regarding the study as a whole: With just sixteen HIV-infected individuals processed, the findings' generality was considered strongly limited. HIV+ repertoires were severely depleted of MAIT alpha-chain CDR3s, unlike healthy controls.

The CDR3 loop spans 17 amino acids. The ends lost 5 bases at V and 1 base at J; junction bases unmatched: 13. Per germline, CDR1 DFQATT and CDR2 SNEGSKA (reference sequence). Alpha and beta constant-region primers primed reverse transcription of about 470 ng RNA. Alpha and beta chain libraries were made separately by chain-specific third strand synthesis with multiplexing indices. A 5' RACE adapter with a random hexamer and the SP2 primer site was joined to cDNA. TCRdb called the 5' RACE reads again in MiXCR, with one record for every CDR3 protein. The profile covers some 13,000 distinct CDR3 sequences, with roughly 9.9% appearing a single time and approximately 6.8% taken by the ten largest. This clonotype was seen ten or more times. Antigen unknown.

The chain carries TRBV20-1 and TRBJ2-3; TRBD2 agrees at 9 bases. The sequence came from an adult in good health. Sequencing input: blood. The CDR3 here is CSAAGARSGGRTDTQYF. The CDR3 DNA follows: TGCAGTGCTGCCGGCGCAAGGAGCGGGGGGCGCACAGATACGCAGTATTTT.